A selection of T cell receptor beta chains follows, all from one sample in a study of blood T cell repertoires in COVID-19. TCRdb's copy holds only in-frame clones and misses some; the assay was immunoSEQ multiplex PCR. The table lists approximately 220,000 clones, 75% to 90% of them singletons. Sequencing input: PBMCs or T cells enriched from blood (not recorded which). Source of these receptors: a woman between 18 and 30 years old in a cohort exposed to, infected with or recovered from COVID-19 (not recorded which). Both conserved end residues are part of each CDR3. D genes are given only for firm matches. Not all rows give a size; the values are once, few, many and, for expanded clones, a class.

TRBD2	.	TRBV5-4	TRBJ2-5	CASSIGLAEETQYF
.	.	TRBV9	TRBJ1-2	CASSANQGSDGYTF
TRBD1	.	TRBV7-9	TRBJ2-3	CASSTQGWGTDTQYF
.	.	TRBV28	TRBJ1-2	CASSLTGYGYTF
.	.	TRBV11-2	TRBJ1-1	CASSEWDNQNTEAFF
.	.	TRBV6-1	TRBJ2-1	CASSEKPASGNEQFF
.	once	TRBV13	TRBJ2-1	CASSLAGALGEQFF
TRBD1	.	TRBV19	TRBJ1-2	CASSRKLMGQGVEGYTF
.	.	TRBV5-5	TRBJ2-7	CASSLVSVSSYEQYF
.	once	TRBV5-1	TRBJ1-4	CASSFSGTGNEKLFF
.	.	TRBV24-1	TRBJ2-1	CATSDFGEKGNEQFF
.	.	TRBV19	TRBJ1-2	CASNIDNYGYTF
TRBD1	.	TRBV13	TRBJ1-2	CATQGAVYGYTF
TRBD2	.	TRBV6-1	TRBJ2-3	CASSEWLAGNTDTQYF
.	.	TRBV7-3	TRBJ2-2	CASSPGLRNTGELFF
TRBD1	.	TRBV7-9	TRBJ1-2	CASSPQTGEDGYTF
.	.	TRBV4-2	TRBJ1-1	CASSQDADTEAFF
.	few	TRBV7-9	TRBJ2-2	CASSRTGELFF
TRBD2	.	TRBV3-1/TRBV3-2	TRBJ2-7	CASSHSSLAGPKSYEQYF
TRBD2	once	TRBV12-5	TRBJ2-7	CASGTDGLAGLREQYF
.	.	TRBV3-1/TRBV3-2	TRBJ1-2	CASSRHPGIRGYTF
TRBD2	.	TRBV4-1	TRBJ2-1	CASSQISGGYNEQFF
.	.	TRBV7-8	TRBJ1-5	CASSLTRVPPGQPQHF
TRBD2	.	TRBV19	TRBJ2-1	CATRAGSSGGAHNEQFF
TRBD2	.	TRBV11-2	TRBJ2-5	CASSRTSGEETQYF
.	.	TRBV7-9	TRBJ1-5	CASSPQTDNQPQHF
.	.	TRBV19	TRBJ1-2	CASSMAGPGGYTF
TRBD1	once	TRBV5-1	TRBJ2-1	CASRLGQGEDEQFF
.	.	TRBV2	TRBJ2-1	CASSEGREGQFF
.	.	TRBV7-8	TRBJ2-7	CASSLTPHMGRYEQYF
.	.	TRBV28	TRBJ2-7	CASSRSWRTDPYEQYF
.	.	TRBV7-2	TRBJ2-6	CASSFPSEGRTGANVLTF
TRBD1	.	TRBV28	TRBJ2-7	CASRSGTGIFEQYF
TRBD1	.	TRBV5-1	TRBJ1-2	CASSLGDRVNGYTF
TRBD1	.	TRBV13	TRBJ1-6	CASSAGTGSRLHF
TRBD2	.	TRBV5-6	TRBJ2-1	CASSLGTSLREQFF
.	.	TRBV7-9	TRBJ2-7	CASSLVLLAEQYF
.	.	TRBV7-2	TRBJ1-3	CASSSGHSGNTIYF
.	.	TRBV19	TRBJ1-2	CASSISPGRSHGYTF
.	.	TRBV7-9	TRBJ2-7	CASSSAGISYEQYF
.	once	TRBV29-1	TRBJ1-5	CSARRDTGEPQHF
.	.	TRBV3-1/TRBV3-2	TRBJ2-1	CASSQDRLRANEQFF
.	.	TRBV29-1	TRBJ1-1	CSVADTTEAFF
TRBD2	.	TRBV27	TRBJ2-5	CASSCSTSGGERLETQYF
.	.	TRBV11-2	TRBJ2-1	CASSFVDEQFF
.	.	TRBV5-1	TRBJ2-2	CASSPQGGDWAPAGELFF
TRBD1	.	TRBV27	TRBJ1-1	CASSFRTGLNTEAFF
.	.	TRBV12-1	TRBJ2-2	CASSFSSTAPNTGELFF
.	.	TRBV7-2	TRBJ2-7	CASSLNSGQLPYEQYF
.	.	TRBV9	TRBJ1-6	CASSVAPTVGNSPLHF
.	.	TRBV11-3	TRBJ2-3	CASSLVRQGTQYF
.	few	TRBV18	TRBJ2-7	CASSPGAAYEQYF
.	.	TRBV7-2	TRBJ1-4	CASSSGEKLFF
TRBD1	.	TRBV11-2	TRBJ1-1	CASRKDPDRAGVEAFF
TRBD1	.	TRBV2	TRBJ2-5	CASAGTERETQYF